The rows below give T cell receptor beta chains drawn from one sample of a study of blood T cell repertoires in COVID-19. The repertoire was sequenced with immunoSEQ multiplex PCR; TCRdb's copy has only in-frame clones and lacks some. The table shows tens of thousands of clones, with around four fifths occurring only once. Sequenced sample: peripheral blood. The source of these receptors is a woman of 80 years or more with acute or convalescent COVID-19. Each CDR3 is given with its conserved first and last residue. D genes are given only for firm matches. Clone size is not always given. Where it is, it says once, few, many or a class for expanded clones.

J gene | V gene | D gene | clone size | CDR3 protein | CDR3 DNA
TRBJ1-1 | TRBV27 | - | - | CASSDTSGTEAFF | TGTGCCAGCAGTGACACTTCGGGGACTGAAGCTTTCTTT
TRBJ1-2 | TRBV19 | - | few | CASSIPQARGYGYTF | TGTGCCAGTAGTATCCCACAGGCAAGAGGCTATGGCTACACCTTC
TRBJ1-6 | TRBV6-5 | - | - | CASSYTSGNSPLHF | TGTGCCAGCAGTTACACCTCAGGAAATTCACCCCTCCACTTT
TRBJ2-1 | TRBV5-1 | - | - | CASSFGSGAVYNEQFF | TGCGCCAGCAGCTTCGGGTCAGGGGCCGTCTACAATGAGCAGTTCTTC
TRBJ2-3 | TRBV2 | - | - | CASSDGGLTDTQYF | TGTGCCAGCAGTGATGGGGGCCTCACAGATACGCAGTATTTT
TRBJ2-7 | TRBV3-1/TRBV3-2 | TRBD1 | - | CASSQAGTGGRAGGSFYEQYF | TGTGCCAGCAGCCAGGCCGGGACAGGGGGCCGAGCCGGGGGTTCCTTCTACGAGCAGTACTTC
TRBJ2-7 | TRBV10-2 | TRBD1 | - | CASRTPRGEQYF | TGCGCCAGCAGGACCCCCAGGGGGGAGCAGTACTTC
TRBJ1-2 | TRBV19 | TRBD1 | - | CASTPASTGHYGYTF | TGTGCCAGTACCCCGGCCTCGACAGGGCACTATGGCTACACCTTC
TRBJ1-2 | TRBV5-1 | - | - | CASSLDGGYYGYTF | TGCGCCAGCAGCTTGGATGGGGGCTACTATGGCTACACCTTC
TRBJ2-1 | TRBV13 | - | - | CASSLGGLEQFF | TGTGCCAGCAGCTTAGGGGGGCTTGAGCAGTTCTTC
TRBJ2-2 | TRBV7-7 | TRBD1 | - | CDKEQGWAGELFF | TGTGATAAAGAACAGGGGTGGGCCGGGGAGCTGTTTTTT
TRBJ1-1 | TRBV19 | - | - | CASKDQGGTEAFF | TGTGCCAGTAAGGACCAAGGAGGCACTGAAGCTTTCTTT
TRBJ1-5 | TRBV19 | - | - | CASSSGSRSNQPQHF | TGTGCCAGTTCTTCCGGGTCACGTAGCAATCAGCCCCAGCATTTT
TRBJ2-6 | TRBV2 | - | - | CASLQTHRSGANVLTF | TGTGCCAGCCTACAGACCCATCGCTCTGGGGCCAACGTCCTGACTTTC
TRBJ1-2 | TRBV5-1 | - | - | CASSAGNSRGYTF | TGCGCCAGCAGCGCGGGTAACTCTCGTGGCTACACCTTC
TRBJ1-4 | TRBV5-1 | - | - | CASSLEGRFGNEKLFF | TGCGCCAGCAGCTTGGAAGGGAGATTTGGCAATGAAAAACTGTTTTTT
TRBJ2-7 | TRBV1 | - | - | CTSSQDGGGDEQYF | TGCACCAGCAGCCAAGACGGTGGGGGGGACGAGCAGTACTTC
TRBJ2-7 | TRBV11-2 | - | - | CASSLDPTGAYEQYF | TGTGCCAGCAGCTTAGATCCGACAGGCGCCTACGAGCAGTACTTC
TRBJ1-5 | TRBV6-5 | TRBD1 | - | CASVEGAGNQPQHF | TGTGCCAGTGTCGAGGGGGCTGGCAATCAGCCCCAGCATTTT
TRBJ1-2 | TRBV9 | - | - | CASSVGRVVTYGYTF | TGTGCCAGCAGCGTAGGCAGGGTGGTTACCTATGGCTACACCTTC
TRBJ2-1 | TRBV2 | TRBD2 | - | CASRELAGGAYNEQFF | TGTGCCAGCAGGGAACTAGCGGGGGGCGCCTACAATGAGCAGTTCTTC
TRBJ2-3 | TRBV18 | TRBD2 | - | CASSPLLAVQVDTQYF | TGTGCCAGCTCGCCTTTACTAGCGGTCCAGGTAGATACGCAGTATTTT
TRBJ2-2 | TRBV7-9 | TRBD2 | - | CASSSGLAGSGELFF | TGTGCCAGCAGCTCGGGACTAGCGGGGTCCGGGGAGCTGTTTTTT
TRBJ2-2 | TRBV24-1 | TRBD2 | - | CATSASSGGPNTGELFF | TGTGCCACCAGTGCGTCTAGCGGGGGCCCGAACACCGGGGAGCTGTTTTTT
TRBJ2-3 | TRBV9 | TRBD1 | - | CASSVEGAPVTQYF | TGTGCCAGCAGCGTAGAGGGGGCCCCGGTGACGCAGTATTTT
TRBJ2-1 | TRBV6-6 | - | few | CASSQRLYNEQFF | TGTGCCAGCAGCCAAAGACTATACAATGAGCAGTTCTTC
TRBJ2-3 | TRBV24-1 | TRBD1 | - | CATSESGQGTDTQYF | TGTGCCACCAGTGAATCTGGACAGGGCACAGATACGCAGTATTTT
TRBJ2-1 | TRBV30 | TRBD2 | - | CAWSPQAGVQFF | TGTGCCTGGAGTCCCCAGGCGGGGGTGCAGTTCTTC
TRBJ2-7 | TRBV6-5 | - | - | CASSRTGSSYEQYF | TGTGCCAGCAGCCGGACCGGGAGCTCCTACGAGCAGTACTTC
TRBJ1-2 | TRBV19 | - | - | CASRSGEVYGYTF | TGTGCCAGTAGGTCCGGAGAGGTTTATGGCTACACCTTC
TRBJ2-1 | TRBV9 | - | - | CASSPSRNEQFF | TGTGCCAGCAGCCCTAGCCGCAATGAGCAGTTCTTC
TRBJ2-2 | TRBV2 | - | - | CASSTVSNTGELFF | TGTGCCAGCAGTACGGTATCGAACACCGGGGAGCTGTTTTTT
TRBJ1-2 | TRBV19 | TRBD1 | - | CASSLGTANYGYTF | TGTGCCAGTTCTTTGGGGACAGCTAACTATGGCTACACCTTC
TRBJ1-5 | TRBV5-1 | - | - | CASHVNQPQHF | TGCGCCAGCCATGTTAATCAGCCCCAGCATTTT
TRBJ1-2 | TRBV5-1 | TRBD1 | - | CASSGFGTEGGGYTF | TGCGCCAGCAGCGGATTTGGGACAGAGGGTGGCGGCTACACCTTC
TRBJ2-7 | TRBV18 | - | few | CASSPPTDYEQYF | TGTGCCAGCTCACCTCCGACAGACTACGAGCAGTACTTC
TRBJ1-2 | TRBV5-8 | - | - | CASSSGEGLTYGYTF | TGTGCCAGCAGCTCCGGGGAGGGACTCACCTATGGCTACACCTTC
TRBJ2-5 | TRBV6-5 | - | - | CASSYSDSQETQYF | TGTGCCAGCAGTTATTCCGACAGTCAAGAGACCCAGTACTTC
TRBJ1-6 | TRBV18 | TRBD1 | once | CASSPPQGAGSPLHF | TGTGCCAGCTCACCACCCCAGGGGGCTGGTTCACCCCTCCACTTT
TRBJ2-5 | TRBV5-1 | - | few | CASSSSTSGKETQYF | TGCGCCAGCAGCTCCTCAACCTCAGGGAAAGAGACCCAGTACTTC
TRBJ1-2 | TRBV30 | TRBD1 | once | CAWSALAGTAIGYTF | TGTGCCTGGAGTGCGCTAGCGGGGACAGCCATTGGCTACACCTTC
TRBJ2-7 | TRBV3-1/TRBV3-2 | TRBD2 | once | CASSPTPGTSLSYEQYF | TGTGCCAGCAGCCCAACCCCCGGGACTAGCCTCTCCTACGAGCAGTACTTC
TRBJ1-5 | TRBV7-8 | - | - | CASSLDEQPQHF | TGTGCCAGCAGCTTAGATGAGCAGCCCCAGCATTTT